The 25 T cell receptor beta chains in this list originate from one sample, sequenced in a study of CD8 T cells in Susac syndrome. After extraction with the RNeasy kit, roughly 0.5 to 1 ug of the RNA was reverse transcribed using random hexamers. TCRdb fed the immunoSEQ multiplex PCR reads into MiXCR, producing one record per CDR3 protein. Here the sample spans a few hundred thousand distinct CDR3 sequences, roughly 93% being singletons. The material sequenced was CD4+ T cells from PBMCs. The receptors originated from a human donor with multiple sclerosis.

V is TRBV15 and J is TRBJ1-5, with D uncertain. Germline lookup yields CDR1 LNHNV and CDR2 YYDKDF (reference sequence). V lost 5 bases and J 5 bases, leaving 10 bases between the germline ends. This CDR3 contains 13 residues. CDR3 amino acids: CATSLEKDQPQHF. CDR3 in DNA: TGTGCCACCAGCCTGGAAAAGGATCAGCCCCAGCATTTT.

This sequence joins TRBV18 and TRBJ1-1; D is unresolved. The CDR3 contains 15 residues. The V and J ends lost 3 bases and 3 bases respectively, with 14 bases between them. Germline CDR1 KGHSH, CDR2 LQKENI. The CDR3 region has the DNA TGTGCCAGCTCACCCCTCCATGACAAATACACTGAAGCTTTCTTT. Protein: CASSPLHDKYTEAFF.

The rearrangement links TRBV6-5 to TRBJ1-1; D is unresolved. V dropped 6 bases and J dropped 3 bases, with 11 bases sitting between them. This CDR3 has 13 amino acids. CDR1 MNHEY and CDR2 SVGAGI come from the germline V gene. The CDR3, as DNA: TGTGCCAGCAGGCCACCGTGGGACACTGAAGCTTTCTTT. It translates to CASRPPWDTEAFF.

The chain carries TRBV5-6 and TRBJ2-5; perhaps TRBD2 as D (5 bases). The germline gives CDR1 SGHDT, CDR2 YYEEEE. The CDR3 has 16 residues. Trimming took 4 bases from V and 0 from J, leaving 16 bases between them. For the CDR3, the DNA is TGTGCCAGCAGCCCTGGTGGGAGAACCTACCAAGAGACCCAGTACTTC. Translating gives CASSPGGRTYQETQYF.

The V and J genes are TRBV29-1 and TRBJ1-1; the D gene is possibly TRBD1 (5 bases). V was pared by 7 bases and J by 3 bases, with 15 bases between. CDR3 size: 13 residues. CDR1 is SQVTM, CDR2 ANQGSEA, per germline. The CDR3 is CSGRLVGDTEAFF. In DNA form, the CDR3 reads TGCAGCGGCCGGCTGGTAGGGGACACTGAAGCTTTCTTT.

This rearrangement joins TRBV7-9 to TRBJ2-3, with 8 bases matching TRBD2. CDR3 length: 15 amino acids. The ends lost 5 bases at V and 5 bases at J; junction bases unmatched: 9. Germline loops: CDR1 SEHNR, CDR2 FQNEAQ (reference sequence). The CDR3: CASSDGTSGGDTQYF. The CDR3 DNA sequence: TGTGCCAGCAGCGATGGGACTAGTGGAGGAGATACGCAGTATTTT.

The chain is built from TRBV5-1 and TRBJ2-1; D call uncertain. V lost 0 bases to trimming and J lost 0 bases, with 10 bases between them. The CDR3 contains 16 residues. CDR1 SGHRS and CDR2 YFSETQ come from the germline V gene. The CDR3 sequence: CASSLGGDISYNEQFF. The CDR3 DNA reads TGCGCCAGCAGCTTGGGGGGTGACATCTCCTACAATGAGCAGTTCTTC.

The chain combines TRBV30 with TRBJ2-7; D remains unclear. The length of the CDR3 is 15 residues. V lost 3 bases and J 2 bases, leaving 17 bases between the germline ends. CDR1 is GTSNPN, CDR2 SVGIG, per germline (reference sequence). CDR3 sequence (DNA): TGTGCCTGGAGAGGAACTTTCAAACCGCCCTACGAGCAGTACTTC. Translation: CAWRGTFKPPYEQYF.

The chain combines TRBV19 with TRBJ2-2, with a possible D match to TRBD1 (5 bases). Germline V gives CDR1 LNHDA, CDR2 SQIVND (reference sequence). CDR3 size: 19 residues. V was shortened by 3 bases and J by 6 bases, with 26 bases between the two germline ends. CDR3 coding DNA: TGTGCCAGTAGTATCAAGGCTGGCTGGACAAGGATAGTTCCCGGGGAGCTGTTTTTT. Translation: CASSIKAGWTRIVPGELFF.

A few counts support this clonotype. The genes are TRBV5-1 and TRBJ2-7; D uncertain. This CDR3 is built from 13 residues. With 2 bases removed from V and 3 bases from J, the gap between germline ends came to 9 bases. CDR1 SGHRS and CDR2 YFSETQ come from the germline V gene. The chain's CDR3 is CASSFERGYEQYF. The DNA for the CDR3 is TGCGCCAGCAGCTTTGAACGAGGCTACGAGCAGTACTTC.

The chain uses TRBV6-6 and TRBJ2-3; no definite D call. Germline CDR1 and CDR2: MNHNY and SVGAGI (reference sequence). V gave up 10 bases and J gave up 3 bases, with 5 bases separating them. The CDR3 runs 10 residues. This chain's CDR3 is CANETDTQYF. In nucleotides, the CDR3 is TGTGCCAACGAAACAGATACGCAGTATTTT.

V usage is TRBV24-1 and J usage is TRBJ2-1; 7 bases line up with TRBD1. This CDR3 has 14 residues. Looked up from germline, CDR1 is KGHDR and CDR2 is SFDVKD. The V gene end was trimmed by 4 bases and the J gene end by 8 bases; junction bases not matched to a gene: 7. In DNA, the CDR3 is TGTGCCACCAGTGAAACCACAGGGGACGATGAGCAGTTCTTC. Amino acids: CATSETTGDDEQFF.

This clonotype showed up just once. V usage is TRBV29-1 and J usage is TRBJ1-2; D uncertain. The V gene lost 4 bases and the J gene lost 3 bases, with 6 bases spanning the gap. Looked up from germline, CDR1 is SQVTM and CDR2 is ANQGSEA. The length of the CDR3 is 11 residues. The CDR3 DNA reads as TGCAGCGTTGCGGAATACTATGGCTACACCTTC. It translates to CSVAEYYGYTF.

The chain links TRBV3-1 to TRBJ1-1; D unresolved. CDR1 and CDR2 (germline): LGHDT, YNNKEL (reference sequence). CDR3 length: 15 residues. The V and J ends lost 0 bases and 0 bases respectively, with 8 bases between them. CDR3 amino acids: CASSQDAAMNTEAFF. The CDR3, as DNA: TGTGCCAGCAGCCAAGACGCAGCCATGAACACTGAAGCTTTCTTT.

Comments on this clonotype: At one end the junction does not follow the germline gene, possibly because of a read error. This sequence joins TRBV18 and TRBJ1-1, with D unresolved. There are 15 residues in the CDR3. Germline V gene sequence: CDR1 KGHSH, CDR2 LQKENI. The CDR3 region has the DNA TGTGCCAGCTCGCGTATAGTTGGGGTGAAGACTGAAGCTTTCTTT. This codes for CASSRIVGVKTEAFF. The full variable domain, completed using reference TRBV18 and TRBJ1-1, is NAGVMQNPRHLVRRRGQEARLRCSPMKGHSHVYWYRQLPEEGLKFMVYLQKENIIDESGMPKERFSAEFPKEGPSILRIQQVVRGDSAAYFCASSRIVGVKTEAFFGQGTRLTVV.

The rearrangement uses TRBV7-9 and TRBJ2-5; 7 nucleotides match TRBD1. The germline CDR1 and CDR2 sequences are SEHNR and FQNEAQ (reference sequence). V gave up 8 bases and J gave up 5 bases; unmatched junction bases: 14. The CDR3 contains 15 residues. This CDR3 reads CASAKGRQGLETQYF. As DNA, the CDR3 is TGTGCCAGCGCCAAAGGTCGACAGGGCTTGGAGACCCAGTACTTC.

The rearrangement joins TRBV4-1 to TRBJ1-6; no clear D gene. The CDR3 is 16 residues long. V shed 0 bases and J shed 9 bases, with 15 bases lying between them. Germline V lookup: CDR1 MGHRA, CDR2 YSYEKL. The CDR3 protein is CASSQDQVDGSSPLHF. The DNA for the CDR3 is TGCGCCAGCAGCCAAGATCAGGTGGACGGAAGTTCACCCCTCCACTTT.

J is TRBJ2-3 and V is TRBV7-9, with D uncertain. Trimming pared 5 bases from V and 4 bases from J, leaving 7 bases between. The CDR3 is made up of 12 amino acids. Germline V gene lookup returns CDR1 SEHNR and CDR2 FQNEAQ (reference sequence). In DNA form, the CDR3 reads TGTGCCAGCAGCGCCGCACCAGATACGCAGTATTTT. The encoded protein is CASSAAPDTQYF.

The chain joins TRBV29-1 to TRBJ1-4, with TRBD1 matching over 9 bases. With 7 bases clipped from V and 6 bases from J, the junction kept 15 bases outside the gene matches. The CDR3 runs to 16 residues. Germline CDR1 and CDR2: SQVTM and ANQGSEA. The CDR3 sequence is CSAKTITGGRYEKLFF. The CDR3 DNA sequence: TGCAGCGCAAAAACCATTACAGGGGGCCGATATGAAAAACTGTTTTTT.

The rearrangement links TRBV19 to TRBJ1-6; tentative D call: TRBD1 (5 bases). V gave up 2 bases and J gave up 9 bases, with 11 bases separating them. The germline V gene has CDR1 LNHDA and CDR2 SQIVND (reference sequence). The CDR3 contains 14 residues. DNA for the CDR3: TGTGCCAGTAGTATAACAGGTTTAGGTTCACCCCTCCACTTT. Translation: CASSITGLGSPLHF.

This clonotype was found a few times. One junction end disagrees with the germline gene, perhaps due to a read error. The rearrangement joins TRBV20-1 to TRBJ1-1, with D maybe TRBD1 (5 bases). Germline V gene lookup returns CDR1 DFQATT and CDR2 SNEGSKA (reference sequence). The CDR3 contains 13 residues. The CDR3 nucleotides are TGCAGTGTTAGAAAGACAGCGAACACTGAAGCTTTCTTT. This encodes CSVRKTANTEAFF.

The chain is built from TRBV10-3 and TRBJ2-3, with TRBD2 identical over 13 bases. After removal of 4 bases from V and 4 bases from J, the junction contained 11 bases not matched to a gene. The CDR3 runs 18 residues. Germline V CDR1 and CDR2: ENHRY, SYGVKD. CDR3 nucleotides: TGTGCCATCAGTGGCGTTCGAGGACTAGCGGGAGAGGCAGATACGCAGTATTTT. It yields the protein CAISGVRGLAGEADTQYF.

The chain joins TRBV28 to TRBJ1-6; D unresolved. The V and J ends lost 5 bases and 4 bases respectively, with 12 bases between them. The germline V gene encodes CDR1 MDHEN and CDR2 SYDVKM. The CDR3 is 15 residues long. CDR3 in amino acids: CASSAGQFYNSPLHF. Here the CDR3 DNA reads TGTGCCAGCAGTGCCGGGCAGTTTTATAATTCACCCCTCCACTTT.

V is TRBV24-1 and J is TRBJ2-3; D unclear. The CDR3 has 15 amino acids. V was clipped by 3 bases and J by 2 bases, with 11 bases between them. Germline-derived CDR1 and CDR2 are KGHDR and SFDVKD. This chain's CDR3 is CATSDVGYPTDTQYF. The CDR3 DNA is TGTGCCACCAGTGATGTAGGATACCCCACAGATACGCAGTATTTT.

The chain carries TRBV19 and TRBJ1-5, with TRBD1 matching over 10 bases. The V and J ends lost 10 bases and 3 bases, in that order; junction bases with no gene match: 6. Germline V gene sequence: CDR1 LNHDA, CDR2 SQIVND (reference sequence). The CDR3 runs to 14 residues. CDR3 region: CATRDRGFNQPQHF. In DNA, the CDR3 is TGTGCCACCCGGGACAGGGGCTTCAATCAGCCCCAGCATTTT.